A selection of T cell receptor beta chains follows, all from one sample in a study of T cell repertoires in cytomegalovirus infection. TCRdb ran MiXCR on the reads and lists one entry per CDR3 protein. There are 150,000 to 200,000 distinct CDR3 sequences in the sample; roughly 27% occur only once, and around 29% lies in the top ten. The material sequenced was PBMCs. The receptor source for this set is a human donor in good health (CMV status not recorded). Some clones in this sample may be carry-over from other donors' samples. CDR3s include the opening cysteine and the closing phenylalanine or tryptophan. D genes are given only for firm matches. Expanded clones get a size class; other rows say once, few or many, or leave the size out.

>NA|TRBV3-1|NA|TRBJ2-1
TGTGCCAGCAGCCTCGGACGCTGGGGGGATGAGCAGTTCTTC
CASSLGRWGDEQFF
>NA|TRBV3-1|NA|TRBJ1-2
TGTGCCAGCAGCCCTTCGGGGGAGGGAGGCTACACCTTC
CASSPSGEGGYTF
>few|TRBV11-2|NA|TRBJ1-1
TGTGCCAGCAGCCCATGGGGGCTCACTGAAGCTTTCTTT
CASSPWGLTEAFF
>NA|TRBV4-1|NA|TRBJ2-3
TGCGCCAGCAGCCAAGATCCAGGGGAGTGGACAGATACGCAGTATTTT
CASSQDPGEWTDTQYF
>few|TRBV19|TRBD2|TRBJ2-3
TGTGCCAGTAGTCGCCGTGGGGGGGGGACCCTCACAGATACGCAGTATTTT
CASSRRGGGTLTDTQYF
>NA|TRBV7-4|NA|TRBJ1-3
TGTGCCAGCAGCTTCACAGGTGCCTCTGGAAACACCATATATTTT
CASSFTGASGNTIYF
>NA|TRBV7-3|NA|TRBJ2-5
TGTGCCAGCAGCCTCTTAATCCAGTACTTC
CASSLLIQYF
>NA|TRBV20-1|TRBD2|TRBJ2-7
TGCAGTGCTAGTCGACTAGCGGGGGAGGACTACGAGCAGTACTTC
CSASRLAGEDYEQYF
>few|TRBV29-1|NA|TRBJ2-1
TGCAGCGCCTCACTAAGGGACAATGAGCAGTTCTTC
CSASLRDNEQFF
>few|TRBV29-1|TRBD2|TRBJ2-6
TGCAGCGTTTTAGATCGGGAGGGGGTCTCTGGGGCCAACGTCCTGACTTTC
CSVLDREGVSGANVLTF
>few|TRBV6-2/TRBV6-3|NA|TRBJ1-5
TGTGCCAGCAGTGCTACAGTTGTGGGGTATCAGCCCCAGCATTTT
CASSATVVGYQPQHF
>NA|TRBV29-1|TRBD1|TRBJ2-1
TGCAGCGTTGAAGACGGACAGGGAGCTCGGAATGAGCAGTTCTTC
CSVEDGQGARNEQFF
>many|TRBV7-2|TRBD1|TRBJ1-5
TGTGCCAGCAGCCGGGACAGATATAGCAATCAGCCCCAGCATTTT
CASSRDRYSNQPQHF
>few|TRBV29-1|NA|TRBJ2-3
TGCAGCGTGTACCTCCCGGGGGGCAGGGATACGCAGTATTTT
CSVYLPGGRDTQYF
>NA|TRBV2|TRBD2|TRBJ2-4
TGTGCCAGCACCCCCGGGGGGTCGGGCAAAAACATTCAGTACTTC
CASTPGGSGKNIQYF
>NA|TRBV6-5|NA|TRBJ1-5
TGTGCCAGCAGTTCATCCGGGGGTACTGATCAGCCCCAGCATTTT
CASSSSGGTDQPQHF
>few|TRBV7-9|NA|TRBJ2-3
TGTGCCAGCAGCCTAGAGGTCGGGGCCACTACGCAGTATTTT
CASSLEVGATTQYF
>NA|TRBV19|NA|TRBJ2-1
TGTGCCAGTAGTTCCCAGTCCGCAGATATTAGGAATGAGCAGTTCTTC
CASSSQSADIRNEQFF
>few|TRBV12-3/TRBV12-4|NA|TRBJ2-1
TGTGCCAGCAGTTTAAGGGGGGGGCCGGGGAATGAGCAGTTCTTC
CASSLRGGPGNEQFF
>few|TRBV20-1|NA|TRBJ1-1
TGCAGTGCTTCTCGGGACACTGAAGCTTTCTTT
CSASRDTEAFF
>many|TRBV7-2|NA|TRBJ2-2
TGTGCCAGCAGCGGAATCAAGAACACCGGGGAGCTGTTTTTT
CASSGIKNTGELFF
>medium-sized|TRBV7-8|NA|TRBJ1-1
TGTGCCAGCAGCTTAGATCCAACTGAAGCTTTCTTT
CASSLDPTEAFF
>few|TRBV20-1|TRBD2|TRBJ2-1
TGCAGTGCCCCTCGGGGGGGGACTAGCGGGGCCTCTGAGCAGTTCTTC
CSAPRGGTSGASEQFF
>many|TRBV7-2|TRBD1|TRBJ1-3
TGTGCCAGCAGCTTTTCCGGACAGGGAGGAGGAAACACCATATATTTT
CASSFSGQGGGNTIYF
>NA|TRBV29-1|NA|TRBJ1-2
TGCAGCGTCAACAGCCACGGAGGGGCCACGAACTATGGCTACACCTTC
CSVNSHGGATNYGYTF
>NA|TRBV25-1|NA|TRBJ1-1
TGTGCCAGCATGGGGCCAGGTACTGAAGCTTTCTTT
CASMGPGTEAFF
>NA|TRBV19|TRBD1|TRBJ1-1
TGTGCCAGTAGTAATACCTGGACAGGGGGAACTGAAGCTTTCTTT
CASSNTWTGGTEAFF